One sample yielded the 22 T cell receptor beta chains listed below, sequenced in a study of T cell responses to AZD1222 COVID-19 vaccine. Repertoires were generated with immunoSEQ multiplex PCR, while TCRdb's copy carries only in-frame clones and drops some. The table shows about 130,000 clones, with about 85% occurring only once. The specimen was peripheral blood, collected on day 0 of AZD1222 vaccination. These receptor sequences come from an adult in good health.

V and J are TRBV7-9 and TRBJ1-4, with D unclear. The CDR3 length is 14 residues. CDR1 is SEHNR and CDR2 is FQNEAQ in the germline V gene (reference sequence). The germline V and J ends were trimmed by 6 bases and 2 bases, with 10 bases remaining between them. CDR3 protein: CASRKRGTNEKLFF. CDR3 nucleotide sequence: TGTGCCAGCAGGAAACGAGGGACTAATGAAAAACTGTTTTTT.

The chain joins TRBV18 to TRBJ2-5, with D uncertain. V lost 3 bases to trimming and J lost 5 bases, with 10 bases between them. The CDR3 totals 13 residues. Germline CDR1 and CDR2: KGHSH and LQKENI. This CDR3 is CASSPGLSETQYF. In DNA, the CDR3 is TGTGCCAGCTCACCTGGGTTATCGGAGACCCAGTACTTC. Complete variable domain (other parts from reference TRBV18 and TRBJ2-5): NAGVMQNPRHLVRRRGQEARLRCSPMKGHSHVYWYRQLPEEGLKFMVYLQKENIIDESGMPKERFSAEFPKEGPSILRIQQVVRGDSAAYFCASSPGLSETQYFGPGTRLLVL.

The rearrangement uses TRBV25-1 and TRBJ1-2; D may be TRBD1 (6 bases). This CDR3 contains 16 residues. The germline gives CDR1 MGHDK, CDR2 SYGVNS. V was shortened by 1 base and J by 0 bases, with 12 bases between the two germline ends. The CDR3: CASSEWGTGPNYGYTF. Written as DNA, the CDR3 is TGTGCCAGCAGTGAATGGGGAACAGGGCCTAACTATGGCTACACCTTC.

The table lists this clone with a few counts. The rearrangement uses TRBV4-3 and TRBJ2-2; D gene uncertain. Germline V gene data show CDR1 as LGHNA and CDR2 as YSLEER. Between the trimmed V and J ends, which lost 0 bases and 5 bases, there was a span of 16 bases. The CDR3 has 17 residues. CDR3 sequence: CASSQEPDRERTGELFF. The CDR3 nucleotides are TGCGCCAGCAGCCAAGAACCCGATAGAGAGCGAACCGGGGAGCTGTTTTTT.

The chain is built from TRBV11-3 and TRBJ2-1; D is unclear. This CDR3 comprises 13 residues. Germline V gene lookup returns CDR1 SGHNT and CDR2 YENEEA. The V and J ends lost 0 bases and 2 bases respectively, with 2 bases between them. CDR3 protein: CASSLETYNEQFF. The CDR3, as DNA: TGTGCCAGCAGCTTAGAGACCTACAATGAGCAGTTCTTC.

J is TRBJ1-4 and V is TRBV14; D gene unclear. Germline CDR1 and CDR2: SGHDN and FVKESK. CDR3 length: 15 amino acids. Trimming took off 1 base at V and 7 bases at J, with 13 bases between the two ends. The CDR3 DNA reads TGTGCCAGCAGCCAAGGACAAGTTTGGAGTGAAAAACTGTTTTTT. It specifies CASSQGQVWSEKLFF. Full variable domain (remainder filled in from reference TRBV14 and TRBJ1-4): EAGVTQFPSHSVIEKGQTVTLRCDPISGHDNLYWYRRVMGKEIKFLLHFVKESKQDESGMPNNRFLAERTGGTYSTLKVQPAELEDSGVYFCASSQGQVWSEKLFFGSGTQLSVL.

The CDR3 DNA reads as TGTGCCAGCAGCGCCGCTATGGGCTCACCCCTCCACTTT. Encoded protein: CASSAAMGSPLHF. The rearrangement uses TRBV7-9 and TRBJ1-6; D is uncertain. Germline V gene lookup returns CDR1 SEHNR and CDR2 FQNEAQ (reference sequence). Trimming cost V 5 bases and J 10 bases, with 12 bases left between them. The length of the CDR3 is 13 residues.

This chain connects TRBV15 to TRBJ2-3, with unresolved D. The CDR3 runs to 15 residues. Germline V gene sequence: CDR1 LNHNV, CDR2 YYDKDF (reference sequence). With 6 bases removed from V and 4 bases from J, the gap between germline ends came to 17 bases. CDR3 DNA: TGTGCCACCAGGCTCGACATGCCCCGGGCAGATACGCAGTATTTT. This sequence encodes CATRLDMPRADTQYF. The full variable domain, in which reference TRBV15 and TRBJ2-3 provide the parts outside the CDR3, is DAMVIQNPRYQVTQFGKPVTLSCSQTLNHNVMYWYQQKSSQAPKLLFHYYDKDFNNEADTPDNFQSRRPNTSFCFLDIRSPGLGDTAMYLCATRLDMPRADTQYFGPGTRLTVL.

The gene calls are TRBV13 and TRBJ1-2; D unresolved. The CDR3 extends over 15 amino acids. CDR1 is PRHDT, CDR2 FYEKMQ, per germline (reference sequence). The V end was cut by 2 bases, the J end by 2 bases, with 12 bases between. CDR3 amino acids: CASSLNLGANYGYTF. The CDR3 coding sequence is TGTGCCAGCAGCTTAAATCTGGGTGCGAACTATGGCTACACCTTC.

This clone was seen just once. Other DNA sequences in the sample encode the same CDR3. The chain couples TRBV9 to TRBJ2-3; D is uncertain. With 3 bases removed from V and 3 bases from J, the gap between germline ends came to 5 bases. CDR3 length equals 12 residues. Germline V gene lookup returns CDR1 SGDLS and CDR2 YYNGEE. CDR3 protein: CASSATTDTQYF. CDR3 DNA: TGTGCCAGCAGCGCCACGACAGATACGCAGTATTTT.

V usage is TRBV7-9 and J usage is TRBJ2-5; D may match TRBD1 or TRBD2 (6 bases each). From germline, CDR1 is SEHNR and CDR2 FQNEAQ (reference sequence). V gave up 6 bases and J gave up 1 base, with 12 bases separating them. The CDR3 is 14 residues long. The DNA for the CDR3 is TGTGCCAGCAGTCGAGGAGGGGGCCAAGAGACCCAGTACTTC. Its translation is CASSRGGGQETQYF.

This rearrangement joins TRBV6-5 to TRBJ2-7; the D gene is possibly TRBD1 (6 bases). V lost 0 bases and J 3 bases, leaving 15 bases between the germline ends. The germline CDR1 and CDR2 sequences are MNHEY and SVGAGI. The length of the CDR3 is 16 residues. CDR3 DNA sequence: TGTGCCAGCAGTTACTCTTCGGTGTCAGGGGACTACGAGCAGTACTTC. This translates into CASSYSSVSGDYEQYF.

The chain links TRBV12-3 or TRBV12-4 to TRBJ1-1; D is unresolved. Trimming cost V 7 bases and J 2 bases, with 8 bases left between them. The CDR3 sequence is 12 residues long. The CDR3 DNA reads as TGTGCCAGCACCTGGTCTAACACTGAAGCTTTCTTT. Encoded protein: CASTWSNTEAFF.

The count of this clone is one. The gene calls are TRBV27 and TRBJ2-3; 11 bases are a match to TRBD2. The CDR3 has 17 residues. The V and J ends lost 2 bases and 6 bases, in that order; junction bases with no gene match: 10. Looked up from germline, CDR1 is MNHEY and CDR2 is SMNVEV (reference sequence). CDR3 loop: CASSLSSGRAVSDTQYF. DNA of the CDR3: TGTGCCAGCAGTTTAAGTAGCGGGAGGGCCGTTTCCGATACGCAGTATTTT.

The J gene is TRBJ1-2, the V gene TRBV20-1; no reliable D call. Germline V gene data show CDR1 as DFQATT and CDR2 as SNEGSKA (reference sequence). CDR3 size: 12 residues. V lost 3 bases and J 8 bases, leaving 13 bases between the germline ends. The CDR3: CSASPVSAGYTF. The CDR3 DNA reads as TGCAGTGCTAGTCCGGTGTCCGCGGGCTACACCTTC.

V gene TRBV24-1 combines with J gene TRBJ2-1, with 10 bases that match TRBD2. Germline trimming cut 3 bases from V and 7 bases from J; bases unmatched to any gene: 20. The CDR3 totals 20 residues. Germline CDR1 reads KGHDR; CDR2 reads SFDVKD. The CDR3 reads CATSDVRVGQAGGQKNEQFF. The CDR3 DNA is TGTGCCACCAGTGATGTGCGGGTGGGTCAAGCGGGGGGGCAAAAAAATGAGCAGTTCTTC.

The gene calls are TRBV6-2 or TRBV6-3 and TRBJ2-7; D is possibly TRBD1 (5 bases). The V gene lost 4 bases and the J gene lost 0 bases, with 7 bases spanning the gap. This CDR3 spans 13 amino acids. Germline V CDR1 and CDR2: MNHEY, SVGEGT. As DNA, the CDR3 is TGTGCCAGCAGTTTGGACATCTCCTACGAGCAGTACTTC. Amino acids: CASSLDISYEQYF.

This clone appeared a single time. The chain joins TRBV9 to TRBJ1-5, with a weak D call TRBD1 (6 bases). Trimming removed 4 bases from V and 4 bases from J, with 21 bases in between. Germline V lookup: CDR1 SGDLS, CDR2 YYNGEE. The CDR3 extends over 17 amino acids. The CDR3 region is CASSPTRDTRINQPQHF. In nucleotides, the CDR3 is TGTGCCAGCAGCCCTACCCGGGACACAAGAATTAATCAGCCCCAGCATTTT. The full variable domain, its missing parts supplied by reference TRBV9 and TRBJ1-5, is DSGVTQTPKHLITATGQRVTLRCSPRSGDLSVYWYQQSLDQGLQFLIQYYNGEERAKGNILERFSAQQFPDLHSELNLSSLELGDSALYFCASSPTRDTRINQPQHFGDGTRLSIL.

The chain employs TRBV4-3 and TRBJ2-3; D is unclear. This CDR3 has 17 residues. Germline V gene sequence: CDR1 LGHNA, CDR2 YSLEER. V was clipped by 1 base and J by 1 base, with 15 bases between them. In DNA form, the CDR3 reads TGCGCCAGCAGCCAAGCGGCGGTTTATGGTCGCACAGATACGCAGTATTTT. This codes for CASSQAAVYGRTDTQYF.

The gene calls are TRBV24-1 and TRBJ1-2; TRBD1 is a possible D gene (5 bases). The CDR3 consists of 12 residues. V was pared by 4 bases and J by 11 bases, with 13 bases between. The germline CDR1 and CDR2 sequences are KGHDR and SFDVKD. The CDR3 loop is CATSDWDDGYTF. The CDR3 nucleotides are TGTGCCACCAGTGACTGGGACGACGGGTACACCTTC.

The chain combines TRBV5-6 with TRBJ1-1, with 10 bases lining up with TRBD1. The CDR3 totals 15 residues. Looked up from germline, CDR1 is SGHDT and CDR2 is YYEEEE. J gave up 5 bases and V 5 bases, and 9 bases lay outside the gene matches. CDR3 nucleotide sequence: TGTGCCAGCAGGGCAGACAGGGGGCTGTCGACTGAAGCTTTCTTT. This codes for CASRADRGLSTEAFF. The full variable domain, completed using reference TRBV5-6 and TRBJ1-1, is DAGVTQSPTHLIKTRGQQVTLRCSPKSGHDTVSWYQQALGQGPQFIFQYYEEEERQRGNFPDRFSGHQFPNYSSELNVNALLLGDSALYLCASRADRGLSTEAFFGQGTRLTVV.

V gene TRBV6-5 combines with J gene TRBJ1-1; D is possibly TRBD1 (5 bases). This CDR3 region has 15 residues. The germline CDR1 and CDR2 sequences are MNHEY and SVGAGI. The ends were cut back, 6 bases at V and 4 bases at J, with 18 bases in the middle. The CDR3 reads CASRLGKQGGTEAFF. CDR3 nucleotides: TGTGCCAGCAGGCTGGGCAAGCAGGGAGGCACTGAAGCTTTCTTT.